A selection of T cell receptor beta chains follows, all from one sample in a study of identical twins. MiXCR, applied by TCRdb to the 5' RACE reads, yields one record per CDR3 protein. The repertoire holds 310,000 or so distinct CDR3 sequences, with approximately 8% as singletons. These same records also appear under a second study, on yellow fever vaccine responses in identical twins.

The sample was memory (CD45RO+) T cells sorted from blood. Every receptor here comes from a woman aged 18 to 35 in good health. The CDR3 runs from the conserved cysteine through the conserved F or W. The order of the fields is clone size, J gene, V gene, D gene, CDR3 protein, CDR3 DNA. A D gene is named only where the DNA matches it firmly. Part of the rows lack a size; the others show once, few, many or a class for expanded clones.

many | TRBJ1-4 | TRBV6-1 | NA | CASSGGTETNEKLFF | TGTGCCAGCAGTGGTGGGACGGAGACTAATGAAAAACTGTTTTTT
NA | TRBJ2-3 | TRBV28 | NA | CASSLGRNTDTQYF | TGTGCCAGCAGTTTAGGCAGGAACACAGATACGCAGTATTTT
few | TRBJ2-2 | TRBV24-1 | NA | CATSESAQDSGELFF | TGTGCCACCAGTGAGTCTGCCCAGGATTCCGGGGAGCTGTTTTTT
NA | TRBJ2-4 | TRBV20-1 | NA | CSARGQELGKNIQYF | TGCAGTGCTAGAGGACAGGAGCTGGGCAAAAACATTCAGTACTTC
many | TRBJ1-2 | TRBV24-1 | TRBD1 | CATSEKTGDYGYTF | TGTGCCACCAGTGAAAAGACAGGGGACTATGGCTACACCTTC
NA | TRBJ2-7 | TRBV2 | TRBD2 | CASSDFLGLAVYEQYF | TGTGCCAGCAGTGATTTTTTGGGACTAGCGGTCTACGAGCAGTACTTC
few | TRBJ1-2 | TRBV28 | NA | CASSLFRQAGYTF | TGTGCCAGCAGTTTATTCCGGCAAGCCGGCTACACCTTC
few | TRBJ2-1 | TRBV10-2 | TRBD2 | CASSDGTSSFNEQFF | TGCGCCAGCAGCGACGGGACTAGTAGTTTCAATGAGCAGTTCTTC
NA | TRBJ2-1 | TRBV29-1 | NA | CSVRHVEQFF | TGCAGCGTCAGACATGTCGAGCAGTTCTTC
once | TRBJ1-1 | TRBV28 | NA | CASRGDRRTEAFF | TGTGCCAGCCGAGGGGATCGTAGAACTGAAGCTTTCTTT
few | TRBJ1-2 | TRBV27 | NA | CASSLSNRVDGYTF | TGTGCCAGCAGTTTATCGAACAGGGTGGATGGCTACACCTTC
NA | TRBJ2-1 | TRBV6-2/TRBV6-3 | NA | CASSYSSQRDNEQFF | TGTGCCAGCAGTTACTCGTCCCAAAGAGACAATGAGCAGTTCTTC
few | TRBJ2-3 | TRBV18 | TRBD2 | CASSPRALAGPDTQYF | TGTGCCAGCTCACCCCGGGCTTTAGCGGGACCAGATACGCAGTATTTT
many | TRBJ1-2 | TRBV4-1 | TRBD1 | CASSQEGDRGSYGYTF | TGCGCCAGCAGCCAAGAGGGGGACAGGGGAAGCTATGGCTACACCTTC
many | TRBJ2-1 | TRBV12-3/TRBV12-4 | TRBD1 | CASRGQGDEQFF | TGTGCCAGCAGGGGACAGGGTGACGAGCAGTTCTTC
NA | TRBJ2-7 | TRBV7-8 | TRBD1 | CASSYDRAPSYEQYF | TGTGCCAGCAGCTATGACAGGGCTCCCTCCTACGAGCAGTACTTC
many | TRBJ1-1 | TRBV20-1 | NA | CSVLGGRTTEAFF | TGCAGTGTCCTAGGTGGAAGAACCACTGAAGCTTTCTTT
many | TRBJ1-5 | TRBV5-1 | TRBD1 | CASSPGTGDFNQPQHF | TGCGCCAGCAGCCCTGGGACAGGGGATTTCAATCAGCCCCAGCATTTT
NA | TRBJ2-6 | TRBV6-2/TRBV6-3 | TRBD2 | CASSYSTGGPFGSGANVLTF | TGTGCCAGCAGTTACTCCACGGGAGGGCCTTTTGGCTCTGGGGCCAACGTCCTGACTTTC
many | TRBJ2-1 | TRBV6-1 | TRBD2 | CASTFSSSGGIYNEQFF | TGTGCCAGCACCTTTTCCTCTAGCGGGGGGATCTACAATGAGCAGTTCTTC
NA | TRBJ2-2 | TRBV9 | NA | CASSVVQGPTGELFF | TGTGCCAGCAGCGTAGTGCAGGGGCCGACCGGGGAGCTGTTTTTT
few | TRBJ1-5 | TRBV4-1 | TRBD1 | CASSQDRTGGVLSQPQHF | TGCGCCAGCAGCCAAGATAGGACAGGGGGCGTGCTCAGCCAGCCCCAGCATTTT
few | TRBJ1-2 | TRBV29-1 | NA | CSVVADYGYTF | TGCAGCGTTGTGGCGGACTATGGCTACACCTTC
few | TRBJ1-6 | TRBV6-5 | NA | CASSYGVESSPLHF | TGTGCCAGCAGTTACGGGGTGGAAAGTTCACCCCTCCACTTT
few | TRBJ2-1 | TRBV3-1 | TRBD2 | CASSPTSGGTAGEQFF | TGTGCCAGCAGCCCCACTAGCGGGGGGACCGCGGGGGAGCAGTTCTTC
few | TRBJ2-3 | TRBV20-1 | NA | CSQRASTDTQYF | TGCAGTCAACGTGCGAGCACAGATACGCAGTATTTT
few | TRBJ2-3 | TRBV5-1 | TRBD2 | CASRSDGGITDTQYF | TGCGCCAGCAGGTCGGACGGGGGGATCACAGATACGCAGTATTTT
many | TRBJ1-2 | TRBV24-1 | NA | CATSGVPNYGYTF | TGTGCCACCAGTGGGGTTCCTAACTATGGCTACACCTTC
many | TRBJ2-7 | TRBV9 | TRBD1 | CASSEGDRAAEQYF | TGTGCCAGCAGCGAGGGGGACAGGGCCGCCGAGCAGTACTTC
many | TRBJ2-7 | TRBV12-3/TRBV12-4 | NA | CASSLAGGVYEQYF | TGTGCCAGCAGTTTAGCAGGGGGTGTCTACGAGCAGTACTTC
NA | TRBJ2-1 | TRBV11-2 | TRBD2 | CASSSGLAGRNEQFF | TGTGCCAGCAGCTCGGGACTAGCGGGGCGCAATGAGCAGTTCTTC
few | TRBJ2-1 | TRBV6-1 | TRBD1 | CASSGDRGWNEQFF | TGTGCCAGCTCAGGGGACAGGGGTTGGAATGAGCAGTTCTTC
NA | TRBJ2-5 | TRBV11-2 | TRBD2 | CASGIAGGRGETQYF | TGTGCCAGCGGGATAGCGGGGGGACGAGGGGAGACCCAGTACTTC
many | TRBJ2-1 | TRBV29-1 | NA | CSVQPTTYNEQFF | TGCAGCGTTCAGCCTACGACCTACAATGAGCAGTTCTTC
many | TRBJ2-5 | TRBV7-6 | NA | CASSSGTGAYETQYF | TGTGCCAGCAGCTCCGGGACGGGAGCTTACGAGACCCAGTACTTC
many | TRBJ2-4 | TRBV2 | TRBD1 | CASTGTGKNIQYF | TGTGCCAGCACTGGGACAGGAAAAAACATTCAGTACTTC
few | TRBJ2-1 | TRBV18 | NA | CASSPQYQGNDEQFF | TGTGCCAGCTCACCACAATATCAGGGGAACGATGAGCAGTTCTTC
NA | TRBJ1-4 | TRBV18 | NA | CASSPGYTNEKLFF | TGTGCCAGCTCACCGGGGTACACTAATGAAAAACTGTTTTTT
few | TRBJ2-2 | TRBV9 | NA | CASTWANTGELFF | TGTGCCAGCACCTGGGCGAACACCGGGGAGCTGTTTTTT
NA | TRBJ2-1 | TRBV2 | NA | CASRGPDRSQDYNEQFF | TGTGCCAGCAGGGGGCCCGACAGGTCTCAGGACTACAATGAGCAGTTCTTC
NA | TRBJ1-2 | TRBV20-1 | TRBD1 | CSARPTGTGAIYGYTF | TGCAGTGCTAGACCTACCGGGACAGGGGCGATCTATGGCTACACCTTC